This paragraph reports one T cell receptor beta chain. This sample was included in a study of Tregs in tolerant kidney transplant recipients. Mixed chimerism was transient after nonmyeloablative marrow transplants from related graft donors. Using immunoSEQ multiplex PCR, the repertoire was profiled, and TCRdb retains in-frame clones only, with some absent. The sample includes around 64,000 clones, roughly 86% of them seen just once. V lost 3 bases and J lost 4, with 16 bases in between. Germline-derived CDR1 and CDR2 are SGHNT and YYREEE (reference sequence). The CDR3 has 15 amino acids. This receptor was identified in a human patient who received a combined kidney and bone marrow transplant. Some T cells here may be from the graft donor. This sample comprised CD4+ T cells from blood (PBMCs), obtained 6 months after the transplant. V gene TRBV5-4 combines with J gene TRBJ1-1, with D maybe TRBD1 (5 bases). The chain's CDR3 is CASSSGGGRGTEAFF. The CDR3 bases are TGTGCCAGCAGCTCTGGCGGGGGTAGGGGCACTGAAGCTTTCTTT.